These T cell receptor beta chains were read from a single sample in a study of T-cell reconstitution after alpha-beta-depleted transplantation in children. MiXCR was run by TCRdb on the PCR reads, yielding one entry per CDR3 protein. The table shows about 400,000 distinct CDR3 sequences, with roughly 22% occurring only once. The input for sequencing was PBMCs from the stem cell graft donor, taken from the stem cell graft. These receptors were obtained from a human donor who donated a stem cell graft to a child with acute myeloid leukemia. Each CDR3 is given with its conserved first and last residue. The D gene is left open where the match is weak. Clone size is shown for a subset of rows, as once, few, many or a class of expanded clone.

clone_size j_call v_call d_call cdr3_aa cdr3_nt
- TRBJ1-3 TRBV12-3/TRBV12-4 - CASSFNTGGNTIYF TGTGCCAGCAGTTTTAACACCGGAGGAAACACCATATATTTT
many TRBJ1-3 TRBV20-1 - CSAPTGGPGNTIYF TGCAGTGCCCCGACGGGGGGTCCTGGAAACACCATATATTTT
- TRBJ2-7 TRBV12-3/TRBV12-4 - CASSSGALRTYEQYF TGTGCCAGCAGTTCGGGAGCCCTTAGAACCTACGAGCAGTACTTC
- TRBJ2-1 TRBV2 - CASSEKRGTIQFF TGTGCCAGCAGTGAAAAGAGGGGCACTATTCAGTTCTTC
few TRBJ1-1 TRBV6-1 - CASSGSFWDTEAFF TGTGCCAGCAGTGGAAGTTTTTGGGACACTGAAGCTTTCTTT
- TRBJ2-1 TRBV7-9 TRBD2 CASQRGPSYNEQFF TGTGCCAGCCAGCGGGGACCCTCCTACAATGAGCAGTTCTTC
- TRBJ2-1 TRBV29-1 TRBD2 CSVPTSGREQFF TGCAGCGTTCCGACTAGCGGGAGGGAGCAGTTCTTC
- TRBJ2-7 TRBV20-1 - CSARSITTYEQYF TGCAGTGCTAGATCGATCACGACCTACGAGCAGTACTTC
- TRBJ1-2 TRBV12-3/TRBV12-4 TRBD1 CASSQTGAYGYTF TGTGCCAGCAGTCAGACAGGGGCCTATGGCTACACCTTC
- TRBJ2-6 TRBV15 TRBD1 CATSREGGRGYSGANVLTF TGTGCCACCAGCAGAGAAGGGGGCAGGGGGTACTCTGGGGCCAACGTCCTGACTTTC
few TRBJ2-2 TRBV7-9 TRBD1 CASSPPRTGSDTGELFF TGTGCCAGCAGCCCTCCCAGGACAGGGAGTGACACCGGGGAGCTGTTTTTT